A single sample gave rise to the 9 T cell receptor beta chains below, sequenced in a study of OX40 agonist ivuxolimab in advanced cancers. Some clones are missing from TCRdb's copy, which holds only in-frame ones; the method was immunoSEQ multiplex PCR. The repertoire holds around 90,000 clones, with 80% to 95% as singletons. The specimen comprised CD4+ or CD8+ T cells sorted from blood, sampled in a trial of the OX40 agonist ivuxolimab. The source is an adult with an advanced solid tumor such as melanoma, head and neck, liver or kidney cancer.

In its sample, this clone was seen once. This chain uses TRBV25-1 with TRBJ2-7, with 9 bases matching TRBD1. J lost 5 bases, V lost 5 bases, and 13 bases had no gene match. CDR3 size: 16 residues. Germline V gene data show CDR1 as MGHDK and CDR2 as SYGVNS. CDR3 coding DNA: TGTGCCAGCAGTCCAAATCCGGGACAGGGATCCCACGAGCAGTACTTC. It encodes CASSPNPGQGSHEQYF.

CDR3 DNA: TGTGCCAGCAGACGAGAGGAGAACACTGAAGCTTTCTTT. The encoded protein is CASRREENTEAFF. V and J are TRBV6-5 and TRBJ1-1; D call uncertain. The germline gives CDR1 MNHEY, CDR2 SVGAGI. V was clipped by 6 bases and J by 1 base, with 9 bases between them. The CDR3 sequence is 13 residues long.

This clone is a singleton in its sample. The chain links TRBV5-1 to TRBJ1-5; no reliable D call. CDR1 and CDR2 (germline): SGHRS, YFSETQ. The CDR3 contains 17 residues. V was cut by 4 bases and J by 1 base, with 18 bases left in between. The CDR3 DNA reads TGCGCCAGCAGCCCCCAGGTGGCTCTTGGGAGCAATCAGCCCCAGCATTTT. Translation gives CASSPQVALGSNQPQHF.

About this clone: Other DNA sequences in this specimen translate into the identical CDR3. V usage is TRBV30 and J usage is TRBJ1-1; D call uncertain. The CDR3 consists of 11 residues. Germline V gene sequence: CDR1 GTSNPN, CDR2 SVGIG (reference sequence). Trimming cost V 0 bases and J 2 bases, with 1 base left between them. CDR3 amino acids: CAWSVNTEAFF. CDR3 in DNA: TGTGCCTGGAGTGTCAACACTGAAGCTTTCTTT.

In its sample, this clone was seen once. The chain recombines TRBV7-2 with TRBJ2-7; D may be TRBD1 or TRBD2 (5 bases each). Trimming shortened V by 4 bases and J by 0 bases, and 10 bases separated the two germline ends. The germline gives CDR1 SGHTA, CDR2 FQGNSA. This CDR3 has 14 amino acids. CDR3 loop: CASSSGPRSYEQYF. CDR3 nucleotide sequence: TGTGCCAGCAGCTCGGGACCACGCTCCTACGAGCAGTACTTC.

The chain uses TRBV6-4 and TRBJ1-2; TRBD1 might be the D (6 bases). Germline values: CDR1 MRHNA, CDR2 SNTAGT. The V end lost 3 bases, the J end lost 8 bases, and 10 bases lay between the germline ends. The CDR3 runs 12 residues. Here the CDR3 DNA reads TGTGCCAGCAGTGAACAGGGAGAGGGCTACACCTTC. Protein: CASSEQGEGYTF.

The V call is TRBV5-1, the J call TRBJ2-5; 11 nucleotides align to TRBD2. Germline-derived CDR1 and CDR2 are SGHRS and YFSETQ. CDR3 length: 16 residues. J lost 1 base, V lost 4 bases, and 6 bases had no gene match. The CDR3, as DNA: TGCGCCAGCAGCATATATGGGACTAGCGGCCAAGAGACCCAGTACTTC. Amino acid sequence: CASSIYGTSGQETQYF. The full variable domain, in which reference TRBV5-1 and TRBJ2-5 provide the parts outside the CDR3, is KAGVTQTPRYLIKTRGQQVTLSCSPISGHRSVSWYQQTPGQGLQFLFEYFSETQRNKGNFPGRFSGRQFSNSRSEMNVSTLELGDSALYLCASSIYGTSGQETQYFGPGTRLLVL.

The rearrangement links TRBV5-1 to TRBJ1-4, with D hard to call. CDR3 length equals 17 residues. CDR1 SGHRS and CDR2 YFSETQ come from the germline V gene. V was cut by 0 bases and J by 4 bases, with 16 bases left in between. The CDR3 spells CASSLALGPVGNEKLFF. The CDR3 DNA follows: TGCGCCAGCAGCTTGGCCCTTGGACCCGTAGGTAATGAAAAACTGTTTTTT.

The rearrangement uses TRBV2 and TRBJ1-2; D remains ambiguous. From germline, CDR1 is SNHLY and CDR2 FYNNEI. This CDR3 contains 12 residues. The V end was cut by 7 bases, the J end by 6 bases, with 12 bases between. CDR3 coding DNA: TGTGCCAGCAAGTCAGAAGGCCATGGCTACACCTTC. As protein: CASKSEGHGYTF. The whole variable domain, remainder taken from reference TRBV2 and TRBJ1-2, is EPEVTQTPSHQVTQMGQEVILRCVPISNHLYFYWYRQILGQKVEFLVSFYNNEISEKSEIFDDQFSVERPDGSNFTLKIRSTKLEDSAMYFCASKSEGHGYTFGSGTRLTVV.